Listed below are T cell receptor beta chains from one sample, sequenced in a study of blood T cell repertoires in COVID-19. Assay used: immunoSEQ multiplex PCR; TCRdb lists only in-frame clones, some missing. The sample lists 25,000 to 30,000 clones, about three quarters seen once, with 21% in the top ten. Sequencing used peripheral blood. The source is a boy aged 2 to 10 with active or convalescent COVID-19. Each CDR3 is given with its conserved first and last residue.

j_call v_call cdr3_aa
TRBJ1-5 TRBV10-3 CAISETGRGPQHF
TRBJ2-3 TRBV19 CASSIGPWTSGTDTQYF
TRBJ2-3 TRBV3-1/TRBV3-2 CASSSQLAGAWDTQYF
TRBJ1-6 TRBV18 CASSPPWTGGSPLHF
TRBJ1-2 TRBV18 CASSPLRQGNYGYTF
TRBJ2-5 TRBV10-3 CASTSGPSEELQETQYF
TRBJ2-3 TRBV30 CAWSPLSTDTQYF
TRBJ1-1 TRBV25-1 CASSEFEGASSVNTEAFF
TRBJ1-4 TRBV6-4 CASSDHLGKLFF
TRBJ2-3 TRBV19 CASSIKLTQYF
TRBJ2-3 TRBV10-1 CASSRLTGREDTQYF
TRBJ1-1 TRBV5-1 CASSPPQGNTEAFF
TRBJ1-2 TRBV6-2/TRBV6-3 CASSYFRDRVNNYGYTF